This record looks at one T cell receptor beta chain sequence and its context. This entry is derived from a study of blood T cell repertoires in COVID-19. Study information: In each case, the material was cDNA or gDNA derived from T cells, B-cell-depleted T cells, or PBMCs.

Followed over time, Seattle patients had been enrolled while infection was active. CDR1 is SNHLY, CDR2 FYNNEI, per germline. The CDR3 contains 15 residues. With V trimmed by 6 bases and J by 4 bases, 12 bases remained unmatched. Sequencing used immunoSEQ multiplex PCR; TCRdb keeps in-frame clones, though not all of them. This table holds under 50,000 clones, over 90% found once. This chain connects TRBV2 to TRBJ2-7, with 7 nucleotides matching TRBD2. Sequencing used peripheral blood. This TCR was recovered from a man aged 55 to 70 with COVID-19, enrolled during active disease. This CDR3 reads CASSPETGGPYEQYF. CDR3 in DNA: TGTGCCAGCAGCCCAGAGACGGGGGGTCCATACGAGCAGTACTTC.